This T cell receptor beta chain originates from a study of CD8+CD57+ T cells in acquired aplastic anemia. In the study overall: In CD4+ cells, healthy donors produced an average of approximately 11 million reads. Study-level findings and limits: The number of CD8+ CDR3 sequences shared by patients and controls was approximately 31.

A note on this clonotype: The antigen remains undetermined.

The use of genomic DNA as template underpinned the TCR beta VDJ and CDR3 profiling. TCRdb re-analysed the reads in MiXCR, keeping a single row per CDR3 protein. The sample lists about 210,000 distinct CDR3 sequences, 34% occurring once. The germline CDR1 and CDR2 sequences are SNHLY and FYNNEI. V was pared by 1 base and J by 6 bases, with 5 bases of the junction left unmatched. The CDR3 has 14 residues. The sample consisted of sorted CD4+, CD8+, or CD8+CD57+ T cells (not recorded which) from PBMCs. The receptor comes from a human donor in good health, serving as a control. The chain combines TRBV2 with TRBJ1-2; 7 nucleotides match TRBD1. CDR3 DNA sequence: TGTGCCAGCAGTGAAGTTGAGGGGGCGGATGGCTACACCTTC. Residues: CASSEVEGADGYTF. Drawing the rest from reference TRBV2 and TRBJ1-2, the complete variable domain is EPEVTQTPSHQVTQMGQEVILRCVPISNHLYFYWYRQILGQKVEFLVSFYNNEISEKSEIFDDQFSVERPDGSNFTLKIRSTKLEDSAMYFCASSEVEGADGYTFGSGTRLTVV.